Following are 3 T cell receptor beta chains from one sample sequenced in a study of T cells expressing NK-cell markers. TCRdb reworked the 5' RACE reads into one entry per CDR3 protein, no DNA. The sample includes 300,000 to 450,000 distinct CDR3 sequences. What was sequenced was blood T cells: a sorted CD56 or NKG2C T cell subset, CD4+ or CD8+ T cells, or bulk PBMC T cells (not recorded which). The receptors come from a man between 18 and 69 years old in good health.

The V gene is TRBV6-1, the J gene TRBJ2-5; the D call of TRBD1 rests on TCRdb alone, since no DNA is present to check it. The CDR3 is made up of 15 amino acids. CDR1 and CDR2 (germline): MNHNS, SASEGT. CDR3 loop: CASRGMGGNEETQYF.

The chain uses TRBV12-3 or TRBV12-4 and TRBJ2-1; the D call from TCRdb, TRBD1, cannot be confirmed without DNA. CDR3 length: 17 residues. CDR3 loop: CASSFISRDRVRNEQFF.

The rearrangement uses TRBV2 and TRBJ2-3; TCRdb outputs TRBD1, but without DNA this stays unchecked. The CDR3 length is 15 residues. CDR1 is SNHLY, CDR2 FYNNEI, per germline. This chain's CDR3 is CASSLLRGLADTQYF.